These 31 T cell receptor beta chains were sequenced from one sample in a study of OX40 agonist ivuxolimab in advanced cancers. Sequencing was performed with immunoSEQ multiplex PCR; in TCRdb, only in-frame clones are kept and a portion is missing. The repertoire holds roughly 70,000 clones, with roughly 85% as singletons. The sample in question was CD4+ or CD8+ T cells sorted from blood, obtained in a trial of the OX40 agonist ivuxolimab. These receptors were obtained from an adult with an advanced solid tumor such as melanoma, head and neck, liver or kidney cancer.

The chain joins TRBV4-2 to TRBJ1-1; perhaps TRBD1 as D (5 bases). This CDR3 is built from 15 residues. CDR1 is LGHNA, CDR2 YNFKEQ, per germline. The V gene lost 4 bases and the J gene lost 5 bases, with 17 bases spanning the gap. This CDR3 is CASSRKIGERTEAFF. The CDR3 region has the DNA TGTGCCAGCAGCCGGAAAATAGGGGAAAGGACTGAAGCTTTCTTT.

The V and J genes are TRBV5-1 and TRBJ1-4; no clear D. Germline loops: CDR1 SGHRS, CDR2 YFSETQ. The CDR3 extends over 14 amino acids. V lost 0 bases and J lost 5, with 8 bases in between. DNA of the CDR3: TGCGCCAGCAGCTTGGCTGGGGTAAATGAAAAACTGTTTTTT. It is translated as CASSLAGVNEKLFF.

This chain joins TRBV18 and TRBJ1-2; the D is unclear. This CDR3 contains 13 residues. Germline V gene sequence: CDR1 KGHSH, CDR2 LQKENI. Trimming pared 6 bases from V and 5 bases from J, leaving 13 bases between. This CDR3 is CASSPEEVYGYTF. The CDR3 nucleotides are TGTGCCAGCTCCCCGGAAGAGGTTTATGGCTACACCTTC.

This rearrangement joins TRBV6-1 to TRBJ2-1; 7 nucleotides agree with TRBD1. CDR1 is MNHNS, CDR2 SASEGT, per germline. The CDR3 length is 14 residues. V shed 4 bases and J 3 bases; nucleotides not matched to a gene: 3. The CDR3 DNA sequence: TGTGCCAGCAGTGGACAGGGTGGCTACAATGAGCAGTTCTTC. Encoded protein: CASSGQGGYNEQFF.

The V call is TRBV29-1, the J call TRBJ2-1, with 9 bases lining up with TRBD1. The germline gives CDR1 SQVTM, CDR2 ANQGSEA. This CDR3 contains 15 residues. The trim removed 5 bases at V and 4 bases at J, leaving 9 bases unmatched. CDR3 sequence: CSVPLQGAKYNEQFF. CDR3 nucleotides: TGCAGCGTTCCCCTACAGGGGGCGAAGTACAATGAGCAGTTCTTC.

V is TRBV15 and J is TRBJ2-7; TRBD1 matches at 7 bases. This CDR3 comprises 16 residues. Trimming removed 5 bases from V and 2 bases from J; junction bases left unmatched: 12. From germline, CDR1 is LNHNV and CDR2 YYDKDF (reference sequence). The DNA for the CDR3 is TGTGCCACCAGCCACACCGATTGGACAGGTGCCTACGAGCAGTACTTC. It codes for CATSHTDWTGAYEQYF.

DNA of the CDR3: TGTGCCAGCAGTGAAAATGGAAACACCATATATTTT. This encodes CASSENGNTIYF. V and J are TRBV2 and TRBJ1-3; D call uncertain. This CDR3 is 12 amino acids long. The V gene's germline CDR1 is SNHLY and CDR2 FYNNEI. Trimming removed 2 bases from V and 3 bases from J, with 2 bases in between. Variable domain in full (rest from reference TRBV2 and TRBJ1-3): EPEVTQTPSHQVTQMGQEVILRCVPISNHLYFYWYRQILGQKVEFLVSFYNNEISEKSEIFDDQFSVERPDGSNFTLKIRSTKLEDSAMYFCASSENGNTIYFGEGSWLTVV.

The chain combines TRBV7-2 with TRBJ1-6, with no clear D. V was cut by 5 bases and J by 7 bases, with 15 bases left in between. The V gene's germline CDR1 is SGHTA and CDR2 FQGNSA. The CDR3 spans 15 residues. Written as DNA, the CDR3 is TGTGCCAGCAGCGTTACTCGGACGCCCAATTCACCCCTCCACTTT. Translating gives CASSVTRTPNSPLHF.

V usage is TRBV7-2 and J usage is TRBJ1-1, with D perhaps TRBD1 (6 bases). Germline CDR1 and CDR2: SGHTA and FQGNSA. V lost 3 bases and J lost 4, with 18 bases in between. The CDR3 has 16 amino acids. The CDR3 nucleotides read TGTGCCAGCAGCTTTGGTGCAGGGGTATTAAGCACTGAAGCTTTCTTT. It codes for CASSFGAGVLSTEAFF.

The table lists this clone with a count of one. V and J are TRBV2 and TRBJ1-1, with D hard to call. CDR3 length equals 11 residues. Germline CDR1 and CDR2: SNHLY and FYNNEI. V was cut by 5 bases and J by 1 base, with 2 bases left in between. The CDR3 region has the DNA TGTGCCAGCAGTCAGAACACTGAAGCTTTCTTT. Translated, it gives CASSQNTEAFF.

This clone appeared a single time. This chain connects TRBV28 to TRBJ2-1; 14 bases fit TRBD2. The germline V gene has CDR1 MDHEN and CDR2 SYDVKM. The CDR3 consists of 18 residues. With 6 bases clipped from V and 7 bases from J, the junction kept 14 bases outside the gene matches. The CDR3 is CASRFGIGTSGRMNEQFF. The CDR3 DNA sequence: TGTGCCAGCAGATTCGGAATCGGGACTAGCGGGAGAATGAATGAGCAGTTCTTC.

The V gene is TRBV5-1, the J gene TRBJ1-4; 7 bases line up with TRBD1. With 1 base clipped from V and 14 bases from J, the junction kept 8 bases outside the gene matches. Germline-derived CDR1 and CDR2 are SGHRS and YFSETQ. The CDR3 consists of 13 residues. As DNA, the CDR3 is TGCGCCAGCAGCTTGAACAGGGGCCGCCGTCTGTTTTTT. It yields the protein CASSLNRGRRLFF.

This chain joins TRBV19 and TRBJ1-4; TRBD1 might be the D (5 bases). V gave up 6 bases and J gave up 4 bases, with 18 bases separating them. In germline, CDR1 is LNHDA, CDR2 SQIVND (reference sequence). The CDR3 spans 16 residues. In DNA, the CDR3 is TGTGCCAGTAGCCGAAGTACCGGGACTGGTAATGAAAAACTGTTTTTT. This codes for CASSRSTGTGNEKLFF.

V gene TRBV7-8 combines with J gene TRBJ2-3; TRBD2 matches 12 bases. Germline values: CDR1 SGHVS, CDR2 FQNEAQ. The CDR3 consists of 12 residues. J was trimmed by 14 bases and V by 4 bases; bases with no gene match: 4. CDR3 nucleotide sequence: TGTGCCAGCAGCTCTAGCGGGAGGGCCTGGTATTTT. Translated, it gives CASSSSGRAWYF.

The chain employs TRBV27 and TRBJ1-6, with a tentative D call TRBD1 (6 bases). The CDR3 contains 20 residues. Germline V gene lookup returns CDR1 MNHEY and CDR2 SMNVEV (reference sequence). V was cut by 1 base and J by 5 bases, with 24 bases left in between. The CDR3 DNA reads TGTGCCAGCAGTTTATTCCCGTACCGGGGGCCATCGACGCATAATTCACCCCTCCACTTT. Its translation: CASSLFPYRGPSTHNSPLHF.

This clone occurred a few times. V is TRBV30 and J is TRBJ1-1, with D possibly matching TRBD1 (5 bases). V lost 5 bases and J 1 base, leaving 8 bases between the germline ends. CDR1 and CDR2 (germline): GTSNPN, SVGIG (reference sequence). The CDR3 loop spans 12 amino acids. CDR3 in amino acids: CAWHDRNTEAFF. The CDR3 coding sequence is TGTGCCTGGCACGACAGGAACACTGAAGCTTTCTTT.

This rearrangement joins TRBV7-9 to TRBJ1-6, with D maybe TRBD1 (6 bases). V lost 5 bases to trimming and J lost 4 bases, with 18 bases between them. CDR1 is SEHNR and CDR2 is FQNEAQ in the germline V gene (reference sequence). This CDR3 region has 17 residues. CDR3 residues: CASSPQAGGQYNSPLHF. The DNA for the CDR3 is TGTGCCAGCAGCCCCCAAGCCGGGGGACAATATAATTCACCCCTCCACTTT.

The chain uses TRBV29-1 and TRBJ1-1; tentatively, D is TRBD1 (5 bases). This CDR3 is built from 12 residues. CDR1 is SQVTM, CDR2 ANQGSEA, per germline. The V and J ends lost 8 bases and 3 bases respectively, with 13 bases between them. The DNA for the CDR3 is TGCAGCACGCGGGCGGGGGACACTGAAGCTTTCTTT. It is translated as CSTRAGDTEAFF.

This clone was recorded once. V usage is TRBV6-5 and J usage is TRBJ2-1, with TRBD2 matching over 9 bases. V was pared by 2 bases and J by 4 bases, with 3 bases of the junction left unmatched. The CDR3 is 15 residues long. In germline, CDR1 is MNHEY, CDR2 SVGAGI. The CDR3 nucleotides read TGTGCCAGCAGTTACGCAGCGGGGGGTTACAATGAGCAGTTCTTC. This codes for CASSYAAGGYNEQFF.

The rearrangement joins TRBV25-1 to TRBJ2-3; TRBD2 matches 8 bases. CDR1 and CDR2 (germline): MGHDK, SYGVNS. V was pared by 6 bases and J by 5 bases, with 16 bases of the junction left unmatched. The CDR3 totals 17 residues. The CDR3 sequence: CASRGGVWWRGVDTQYF. The CDR3 DNA sequence: TGTGCCAGCAGGGGCGGGGTCTGGTGGCGGGGGGTAGATACGCAGTATTTT.

The chain is built from TRBV2 and TRBJ1-5; D unclear. The V end was cut by 6 bases, the J end by 10 bases, with 16 bases between. The CDR3 runs to 13 residues. Germline V gives CDR1 SNHLY, CDR2 FYNNEI. The CDR3 sequence is CASSSTGREPQHF. Here the CDR3 DNA reads TGTGCCAGCAGCTCTACGGGCCGGGAACCCCAGCATTTT. The full variable domain, completed using reference TRBV2 and TRBJ1-5, is EPEVTQTPSHQVTQMGQEVILRCVPISNHLYFYWYRQILGQKVEFLVSFYNNEISEKSEIFDDQFSVERPDGSNFTLKIRSTKLEDSAMYFCASSSTGREPQHFGDGTRLSIL.

This clone has a handful of counts. V usage is TRBV7-9 and J usage is TRBJ1-2, with D maybe TRBD1 (6 bases). The ends were cut back, 2 bases at V and 0 bases at J, with 7 bases in the middle. This CDR3 is built from 14 residues. Germline values: CDR1 SEHNR, CDR2 FQNEAQ (reference sequence). CDR3 protein: CASSLTGPNYGYTF. As DNA, the CDR3 is TGTGCCAGCAGCTTAACAGGGCCTAACTATGGCTACACCTTC.

This sequence joins TRBV4-1 and TRBJ1-4; the D is unclear. V shed 0 bases and J shed 8 bases, with 13 bases lying between them. Germline CDR1 is MGHRA and CDR2 is YSYEKL. The CDR3 contains 15 residues. CDR3 bases: TGCGCCAGCAGCCAAGATCGGGGAGGTTTCGAAAAACTGTTTTTT. It is translated as CASSQDRGGFEKLFF.

This chain joins TRBV7-2 and TRBJ1-1, with no clear D. Trimming shortened V by 6 bases and J by 4 bases, and 15 bases separated the two germline ends. The CDR3 consists of 14 residues. Germline CDR1 reads SGHTA; CDR2 reads FQGNSA. This chain's CDR3 is CASRYPGVGTEAFF. DNA of the CDR3: TGTGCCAGCAGATATCCTGGGGTGGGCACTGAAGCTTTCTTT.

Regarding this clone: The sample holds other DNA sequences that translate to the same CDR3. The chain joins TRBV5-4 to TRBJ2-7; 9 nucleotides line up with TRBD1. This CDR3 region has 14 residues. Per germline, CDR1 SGHNT and CDR2 YYREEE (reference sequence). The ends lost 4 bases at V and 3 bases at J; junction bases unmatched: 5. The CDR3 DNA follows: TGTGCCAGCAGCGCCACAGGGGGCGGCTACGAGCAGTACTTC. Protein: CASSATGGGYEQYF.

The rearrangement uses TRBV7-2 and TRBJ1-1, with D possibly matching TRBD1 (6 bases). Germline CDR1 SGHTA, CDR2 FQGNSA. The CDR3 covers 15 residues. Trimming pared 2 bases from V and 0 bases from J, leaving 10 bases between. The CDR3 nucleotides are TGTGCCAGCAGCTTAAGGCGGACAGTGAACACTGAAGCTTTCTTT. It encodes CASSLRRTVNTEAFF.

The chain is built from TRBV5-1 and TRBJ1-2, with 11 positions matching TRBD1. Germline V gene lookup returns CDR1 SGHRS and CDR2 YFSETQ. CDR3 length: 21 amino acids. The ends lost 1 base at V and 5 bases at J; junction bases unmatched: 22. CDR3 coding DNA: TGCGCCAGCAGCTTGAGCGGCGAACTACCGGGACAGGGGGGATTAAAGTATGGCTACACCTTC. It is translated as CASSLSGELPGQGGLKYGYTF.

The CDR3 here is CASSLGLGDTEAFF. The CDR3 nucleotides are TGCGCCAGCAGCTTGGGTCTGGGCGACACTGAAGCTTTCTTT. This rearrangement joins TRBV5-1 to TRBJ1-1; D call uncertain. CDR1 and CDR2 from the germline V gene are SGHRS and YFSETQ. The V gene lost 0 bases and the J gene lost 3 bases, with 9 bases spanning the gap. The CDR3 runs 14 residues.

V is TRBV14 and J is TRBJ2-5; 10 bases line up with TRBD2. V was clipped by 2 bases and J by 0 bases; unmatched bases: 3. The CDR3 sequence is 16 residues long. Germline V lookup: CDR1 SGHDN, CDR2 FVKESK. CDR3 sequence reads: CASSQLAGAYQETQYF. As DNA, the CDR3 is TGTGCCAGCAGCCAACTAGCGGGAGCCTACCAAGAGACCCAGTACTTC.

V gene TRBV4-3 combines with J gene TRBJ1-4, with a weak D call TRBD1 (6 bases). V shed 4 bases and J shed 3 bases, with 18 bases lying between them. Germline CDR1 is LGHNA and CDR2 is YSLEER. The CDR3 extends over 17 amino acids. The CDR3 loop reads CASSPTGSLWSNEKLFF. The CDR3 DNA reads TGCGCCAGCAGCCCAACAGGGTCTCTTTGGTCTAATGAAAAACTGTTTTTT.

The chain's CDR3 is CASSLLTGASYEQYF. In DNA, the CDR3 is TGTGCCAGCAGCCTTTTGACCGGGGCTTCCTACGAGCAGTACTTC. The chain links TRBV14 to TRBJ2-7; D may match TRBD1 or TRBD2 (5 bases each). Deletions cut 4 bases from V and 1 base from J, with 14 bases between. The CDR3 loop spans 15 amino acids. Germline-derived CDR1 and CDR2 are SGHDN and FVKESK.